The following is a TCR beta chain sequence with its context. This clonotype was counted many times. It has no known antigen specificity. Base-call qualities are not available, and no considerably larger clone is one nucleotide away. The time point label on this specimen signifies: newly diagnosed GD, antithyroid drugs for less than 3 months. For both TCR sequencing and RNA sequencing, RNA was extracted from PBMCs using TRIzol. Graves' disease was diagnosed according to American Thyroid Association guidelines. Patients were recruited from an endocrinology department in Xi'an, China. Each patient gave roughly 10 milliliters of peripheral blood, collected in an EDTA anticoagulant tube. Ficoll Paque Plus density gradient separation was used to isolate PBMCs, and no further T cell sorting was performed. An Agilent 2100 Bioanalyzer and agarose gel were used to check RNA quality, while a NanoDrop 2000 measured RNA concentration.

This sample was included in a study of regulatory T cells in long-lasting Graves disease (TCRdb year 2021). Background on the whole study: Patients with newly diagnosed Graves' disease had been on antithyroid drugs for under 3 months. Peripheral blood TCR sequencing and RNA sequencing compared persistent Graves' disease patients with newly diagnosed Graves' disease patients. The study was conducted in China and was registered as a clinical trial. A total of about 33 samples were covered by TCR sequencing, comprising some 13 persistent and 20 or so newly diagnosed Graves' disease patients. Points the paper makes about the study in general: The small sample size was acknowledged by the authors as a limitation that may reduce accuracy. A larger number of public clonotypes was shared among persistent patients (approximately 3,000) than among newly diagnosed patients (approximately 930). Only peripheral blood was studied, because thyroid tissue, the primary lesion, was inaccessible. Compared with newly diagnosed patients, patients with persistent Graves' disease had lower TCR Shannon entropy and fewer highly expanded clones, which suggests clonal expansion. Preferential use of TRBV28, TRBJ1-2 and TRBJ2-5 was observed in persistent disease, whereas TRBV20-1 and TRBJ2-1 were favored in newly diagnosed disease. Sequencing and analysis were restricted to the TCR beta chain.

The CDR3 covers 15 residues, taking in both the cysteine and the phenylalanine. The only DNA kept is the CDR3, 45 bases in frame from the first base. The germline V gene (reference sequence) gives CDR1 as LGHDT and CDR2 as YNNKEL. At the junction V is shortened by 0 bases and J by 4 bases; bases outside the gene matches: 5. The receptor library was made with multiplex PCR. The sample was run on an Illumina HiSeq 4000. TCR beta libraries were built with iRepertoire HTBI primers and Arm-PCR amplification of CDR3 regions. PCR products were gel purified before sequencing. Per the authors' processing: Gene usage analysis of CDR3 amino acid clonotypes used the 55 to 80 TRBV and around 13 TRBJ segments found across samples. Filtered high-quality paired reads were merged into contigs using COPE and FqMerger. BLAST was used to align contigs to IMGT TRBV, TRBD and TRBJ reference genes, with CDR3 defined following IMGT. Highly expanded clones were defined as clonotypes with a frequency above 0.1%. Shannon entropy served as the measure of repertoire diversity, while the Gini coefficient captured V-J evenness. Public clonotypes were defined as clonotypes shared by more than one individual. TCRdb redid the processing of the public reads, applying fastp at Q25 and MiXCR, and retained in-frame beta chains. Each entry merges the rows of one CDR3 protein and shows their most common DNA and genes. These V and J calls derive from TCRdb rather than the authors' analysis. The sample records around 240,000 distinct CDR3 sequences, about 17% of which are singletons. The ten largest clones capture 14% of the sample.

The same data also contributed to another study, on T cells in Graves' hyperthyroidism and ophthalmopathy. Reported in the second study: Graves' hyperthyroidism was defined as stable when no progression to ophthalmopathy occurred over 18 months of follow-up. Hyperthyroidism patients were newly diagnosed, with disease duration under 2 months, and aged 18 to 65 years. Exclusion was applied to patients with uncontrolled infections, other autoimmune diseases, pregnancy or lactation. Diagnoses relied on clinical symptoms, serum thyroxine and TRAb, thyroid ultrasound and orbital computed tomography. A first-round RT-PCR of the TCR CDR3 used the HTBI primer set with the Qiagen OneStep RT-PCR kit. Most expanded thyroid clonotypes (frequency above 0.001) were also detected in blood, suggesting blood repertoires may reflect thyroid immune responses. A 13 V-J signature model separated ophthalmopathy from stable hyperthyroidism, with 87.88% sensitivity and approximately 81% specificity in cross-validation and 80%/75% in testing. In validation, progression to ophthalmopathy was predicted by the model with more than 65% sensitivity and roughly 72% specificity, a median of around 5.9 months before onset. TCR V-J signatures able to tell the groups apart were searched for in a discovery cohort of about a hundred patients, of whom more than 40 had Graves' ophthalmopathy and some 60 had stable Graves' hyperthyroidism. Whether ophthalmopathy could be predicted prospectively was tested in an independent validation cohort made up of fewer than 20 hyperthyroidism patients plus 17 patients who later progressed to ophthalmopathy. The 75 to 100 discovery patients were randomly split 7:3 into training and test sets. In over five Graves' hyperthyroidism patients, the study also compared T-cell repertoires from thyroid tissue with T-cell repertoires from blood. After sampling, hyperthyroidism patients received methimazole starting at 30 mg daily, and ophthalmopathy patients received high-dose intravenous methylprednisolone. Libraries were constructed in a second round of multiplex PCR, after which size selection and purification were performed. Paired-end sequencing of the libraries was performed with 100 bp reads on an Illumina HiSeq2000. SOAPnuke was used to process the raw data, with reads discarded if the reads contained adapters or uncalled bases, had a mean Phred below 15, or lacked an exact constant-primer or identifier match. COPE v1.2.5 was used to merge high-quality paired reads, and clonotypes were defined as unique nucleotide sequences. MiTCR v1.1 was used to align clonotypes to the IMGT TRBV, TRBD and TRBJ reference segments. Analysis was restricted to V-J combinations with a frequency above 0.0001, which covered roughly 99% of repertoires. The TCS score was defined as the ratio of F50 (clonal expansion) to E x V (chaos), calculated using BLOSUM62-based TCRdist between CDR3 peptides within each V-J. Welch's t-statistics and random forest reduced 500 to 650 V-J features to 13, which were used in a naive Bayes classifier (R e1071). Sample size was not statistically predetermined, and investigators were not blinded to group allocation. According to the paper, TCR Vbeta CDR3 sequencing was carried out on approximately 140 peripheral blood samples, which came from approximately 43 ophthalmopathy, 75 or so hyperthyroidism and 17 progressor patients.

The specimen was peripheral blood mononuclear cells (PBMCs), collected at new diagnosis, from a patient treated with antithyroid drugs. The rearrangement combines TRBV3-1 with TRBJ2-7, with 8 middle bases fitting TRBD1. This TCR came from a woman in her 30s with Graves disease. Donor details come from another sample of the same person, matched by shared clones. The sequenced DNA: TGTGCCAGCAGCCAAGACAGGGGGCAAAGGTACGAGCAGTACTTC. This encodes CASSQDRGQRYEQYF.